Here is one T cell receptor beta chain with its context. These data are taken from a study of cytomegalovirus exposure and HLA in healthy donors. Use of 60 Vbeta and 13 Jbeta primers characterized the PCR. Measured with immunoSEQ multiplex PCR; TCRdb has only the in-frame clones, and not every one. This sample carries 150,000 or so clones, 60% to 85% of them seen once, and the ten largest clones take 10% to 15%. Germline assignment: CDR1 SGHRS and CDR2 YFSETQ. The length of the CDR3 is 15 residues. The J segment lost 8 bases and the V segment lost 5 bases, leaving 12 bases of the junction unmatched. The clonotype comes from a man aged 35 to 55 in good health and CMV-seropositive. Sequencing input: PBMCs. The J gene is TRBJ2-1, the V gene TRBV5-1, with 8 bases lining up with TRBD1. The CDR3 DNA reads TGCGCCAGCAGGCCGGGGACAGGTGGGGGGTATGAGCAGTTCTTC. It specifies CASRPGTGGGYEQFF.